This record covers a single TCR beta chain. As yet, its antigen is unknown. The sample originates from a study of sequential checkpoint blockade in melanoma. Overall study: Arm A got nivolumab then ipilimumab; arm B the reverse, 1:1. TCRβ was sequenced from DNA of approximately 92 pretreatment tumors. Points from the study as a whole: Mutational load did not correlate with tumor T-cell fraction or clonality. Patients with week-13 increases in T-cell fraction and clonality benefited about 30 times more often.

This table comes from immunoSEQ multiplex PCR, and its TCRdb copy is limited to in-frame clones, with some not included. The sample contains about 12,000 clones, roughly 26% of which appear only once. Per germline, CDR1 MNHGY and CDR2 SAAAGT. V was pared by 5 bases and J by 1 base, with 14 bases between. The length of the CDR3 is 15 residues. The treatment was: randomized to nivolumab then ipilimumab (arm A) or the reverse (arm B). The receptor was isolated from a human donor with melanoma. The chain uses TRBV6-8 and TRBJ2-5; the D gene is possibly TRBD2 (5 bases). Here the sequenced sample was tumor tissue (inferred from file names), taken from a patient given nivolumab and ipilimumab in sequence. Here the CDR3 reads CASSDKSRGQETQYF. DNA for the CDR3: TGTGCCAGCAGTGATAAGTCCCGGGGCCAAGAGACCCAGTACTTC.